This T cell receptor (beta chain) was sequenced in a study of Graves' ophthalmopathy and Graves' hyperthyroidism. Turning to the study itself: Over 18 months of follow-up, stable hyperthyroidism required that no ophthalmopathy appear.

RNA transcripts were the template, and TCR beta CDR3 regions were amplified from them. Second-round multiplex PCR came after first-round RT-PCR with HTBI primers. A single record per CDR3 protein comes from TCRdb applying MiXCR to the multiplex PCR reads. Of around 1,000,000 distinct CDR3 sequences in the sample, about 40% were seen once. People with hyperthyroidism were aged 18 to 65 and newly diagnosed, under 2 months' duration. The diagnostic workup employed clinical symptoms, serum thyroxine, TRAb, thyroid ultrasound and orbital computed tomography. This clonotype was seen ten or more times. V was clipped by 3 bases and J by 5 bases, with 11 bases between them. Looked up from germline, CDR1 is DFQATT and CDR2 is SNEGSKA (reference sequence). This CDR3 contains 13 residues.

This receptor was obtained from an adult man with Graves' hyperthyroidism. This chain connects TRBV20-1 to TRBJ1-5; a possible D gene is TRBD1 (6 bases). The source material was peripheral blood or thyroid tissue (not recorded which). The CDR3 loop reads CSARRGVDQPQHF. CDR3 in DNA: TGCAGTGCTAGGAGGGGGGTAGATCAGCCCCAGCATTTT.